Following are 21 T cell receptor beta chains from one sample sequenced in a study of cytomegalovirus exposure and HLA in healthy donors. PCR was performed using 60 Vbeta and 13 Jbeta primers. The data were produced by immunoSEQ multiplex PCR, yet TCRdb's version contains in-frame clones alone and is incomplete. The data show around 92,000 clones, 65% to 85% seen once. Sequenced input: PBMCs. All receptors come from a young man in good health and CMV-seronegative.

This clone was seen once. V gene TRBV6-5 combines with J gene TRBJ2-7; tentatively, D is TRBD1 (5 bases). The CDR3 is 13 amino acids. Germline V CDR1 and CDR2: MNHEY, SVGAGI. Trimming took off 6 bases at V and 0 bases at J, with 9 bases between the two ends. The CDR3 bases are TGTGCCAGCAGAGCAGGGTCCTCCTACGAGCAGTACTTC. Translated: CASRAGSSYEQYF.

The chain couples TRBV6-6 to TRBJ2-7, with D possibly TRBD1 on 6 matching bases. The germline V gene has CDR1 MNHNY and CDR2 SVGAGI (reference sequence). The V gene lost 6 bases and the J gene lost 4 bases, with 13 bases spanning the gap. The CDR3 is 13 amino acids. CDR3 loop: CASSDRQSYEQYF. DNA of the CDR3: TGTGCCAGCAGCGACAGGCAAAGTTACGAGCAGTACTTC.

The rearrangement links TRBV7-3 to TRBJ2-1; D is possibly TRBD2 (7 bases). In germline, CDR1 is SGHTA, CDR2 FQGTGA. The V end lost 2 bases, the J end lost 10 bases, and 12 bases lay between the germline ends. This CDR3 spans 13 amino acids. The CDR3 loop is CASSLGGGEEQFF. The CDR3, as DNA: TGTGCCAGCAGCTTAGGGGGGGGCGAGGAGCAGTTCTTC.

The chain combines TRBV27 with TRBJ1-2, with 8 bases identical to TRBD1. The CDR3 covers 14 residues. CDR1 MNHEY and CDR2 SMNVEV come from the germline V gene (reference sequence). The V segment lost 2 bases and the J segment 4 bases; nucleotides outside the gene matches: 3. The CDR3 coding sequence is TGTGCCAGCAGTTTAGACAGGGGCGGCTATGGCTACACCTTC. Its protein product is CASSLDRGGYGYTF.

This chain connects TRBV5-1 to TRBJ2-3, with a possible D match to TRBD1 (6 bases). Germline assignment: CDR1 SGHRS and CDR2 YFSETQ. The CDR3 runs 15 residues. V lost 4 bases to trimming and J lost 0 bases, with 12 bases between them. The CDR3 loop is CASSQGGSSTDTQYF. In DNA, the CDR3 is TGCGCCAGCAGCCAAGGGGGTTCTAGCACAGATACGCAGTATTTT.

This clone was seen only a few times. J is TRBJ2-3 and V is TRBV2; 8 bases fit TRBD1. The V segment lost 5 bases and the J segment 7 bases; nucleotides outside the gene matches: 5. From germline, CDR1 is SNHLY and CDR2 FYNNEI. The CDR3 consists of 13 residues. The CDR3 DNA follows: TGTGCCAGCAGTATGGACAGGGTCAATACGCAGTATTTT. Protein product: CASSMDRVNTQYF.

The CDR3 DNA reads as TGTGCCAGCAGACACCAGGACAGGGCCCCTGCTGCCCAGTACTTC. It encodes CASRHQDRAPAAQYF. This chain connects TRBV27 to TRBJ2-7; TRBD1 matches at 8 bases. Germline CDR1 and CDR2: MNHEY and SMNVEV (reference sequence). This CDR3 region has 15 residues. Losses at the gene ends were 6 bases for V and 10 bases for J; bases not matched to a gene: 17.

This clone showed up just once. CDR3 protein: CASSLLAQPSADTQYF. The CDR3, as DNA: TGTGCCAGCAGTTTACTGGCGCAGCCTAGCGCAGATACGCAGTATTTT. The chain links TRBV27 to TRBJ2-3; maybe TRBD2 (6 bases). In germline, CDR1 is MNHEY, CDR2 SMNVEV (reference sequence). Trimming removed 2 bases at V and 4 bases at J, with 16 bases between. The length of the CDR3 is 16 residues.

CDR3 amino acids: CASSSGTGSNYGYTF. In nucleotides, the CDR3 is TGTGCCAGCAGCTCCGGGACAGGCAGTAACTATGGCTACACCTTC. J is TRBJ1-2 and V is TRBV7-9; 8 positions agree with TRBD1. Germline V gene lookup returns CDR1 SEHNR and CDR2 FQNEAQ (reference sequence). Losses at the gene ends were 4 bases for V and 1 base for J; bases not matched to a gene: 5. This CDR3 comprises 15 residues.

CDR3 residues: CASSLGTGGSYGYTF. The CDR3 DNA is TGTGCCAGCAGCCTCGGGACAGGGGGAAGCTATGGCTACACCTTC. The gene calls are TRBV7-3 and TRBJ1-2; 11 positions agree with TRBD1. The CDR3 length is 15 residues. Germline loops: CDR1 SGHTA, CDR2 FQGTGA. Germline trimming cut 5 bases from V and 4 bases from J; bases unmatched to any gene: 6. Supplemented by reference TRBV7-3 and TRBJ1-2, the full variable domain reads GAGVSQTPSNKVTEKGKYVELRCDPISGHTALYWYRQSLGQGPEFLIYFQGTGAADDSGLPNDRFFAVRPEGSVSTLKIQRTERGDSAVYLCASSLGTGGSYGYTFGSGTRLTVV.

The V gene is TRBV5-1, the J gene TRBJ1-5; 8 bases line up with TRBD1. The V and J ends lost 1 base and 6 bases, in that order; junction bases with no gene match: 3. CDR1 and CDR2 (germline): SGHRS, YFSETQ. The CDR3 has 14 amino acids. This CDR3 is CASSLTGGGQPQHF. CDR3 DNA: TGCGCCAGCAGCTTGACAGGGGGTGGTCAGCCCCAGCATTTT.

This chain links TRBV6-5 with TRBJ1-5, with TRBD1 as a possible D gene (5 bases). This CDR3 has 14 residues. V lost 5 bases, J lost 5 bases, and 13 bases lay in between. Germline values: CDR1 MNHEY, CDR2 SVGAGI. The CDR3 DNA is TGTGCCAGCAGTCCTGACAGAAGACATCAGCCCCAGCATTTT. It is translated as CASSPDRRHQPQHF.

The sample holds one count of this clone. J is TRBJ2-1 and V is TRBV6-5, with 8 bases aligning to TRBD2. V trimming: 0 bases; J trimming: 8 bases; junction bases outside the gene matches: 9. CDR3 length: 16 residues. Per germline, CDR1 MNHEY and CDR2 SVGAGI. Here the CDR3 DNA reads TGTGCCAGCAGTTACTCAACCCGGGGGGGCGTGTATGAGCAGTTCTTC. Protein product: CASSYSTRGGVYEQFF.

The chain employs TRBV4-1 and TRBJ1-1; TRBD1 aligns across 7 bases. Germline lookup yields CDR1 MGHRA and CDR2 YSYEKL. The CDR3 has 16 amino acids. After removal of 1 base from V and 0 bases from J, the junction contained 5 bases not matched to a gene. CDR3 sequence (DNA): TGCGCCAGCAGCCAAGCTTACAGGGGATTGAACACTGAAGCTTTCTTT. Its translation: CASSQAYRGLNTEAFF.

V usage is TRBV9 and J usage is TRBJ1-4, with no clear D. Trimming took 0 bases from V and 3 from J, leaving 9 bases between them. There are 15 residues in the CDR3. The V gene's germline CDR1 is SGDLS and CDR2 YYNGEE. The CDR3 coding sequence is TGTGCCAGCAGCGTAGGGGCAGTACCTAATGAAAAACTGTTTTTT. This encodes CASSVGAVPNEKLFF.

The sample holds a few counts of this clone. The J gene is TRBJ2-5, the V gene TRBV5-1; a weak D match, TRBD2 (6 bases). Germline lookup yields CDR1 SGHRS and CDR2 YFSETQ. Trimming removed 1 base at V and 5 bases at J, with 12 bases between. The CDR3 has 14 residues. CDR3 amino acids: CASSLRSAGETQYF. As DNA, the CDR3 is TGCGCCAGCAGCTTGAGGAGTGCGGGGGAGACCCAGTACTTC. Full variable domain (missing parts from reference TRBV5-1 and TRBJ2-5): KAGVTQTPRYLIKTRGQQVTLSCSPISGHRSVSWYQQTPGQGLQFLFEYFSETQRNKGNFPGRFSGRQFSNSRSEMNVSTLELGDSALYLCASSLRSAGETQYFGPGTRLLVL.

The chain recombines TRBV20-1 with TRBJ2-3; D unclear. CDR3 length equals 10 residues. The germline V gene has CDR1 DFQATT and CDR2 SNEGSKA (reference sequence). The V and J ends lost 3 bases and 6 bases respectively, with 4 bases between them. In nucleotides, the CDR3 is TGCAGTGCTAGCCATGATACGCAGTATTTT. Residues: CSASHDTQYF.

V and J are TRBV7-8 and TRBJ1-5; 9 nucleotides match TRBD1. The V gene end was trimmed by 0 bases and the J gene end by 4 bases; junction bases not matched to a gene: 10. Germline V gene data show CDR1 as SGHVS and CDR2 as FQNEAQ. The CDR3 loop spans 18 amino acids. The CDR3 DNA follows: TGTGCCAGCAGCTTAGCGACGTCGGGGACAGGGATTAATCAGCCCCAGCATTTT. It is translated as CASSLATSGTGINQPQHF. Using reference TRBV7-8 and TRBJ1-5 for the parts outside the CDR3, the full variable domain is GAGVSQSPRYKVAKRGQDVALRCDPISGHVSLFWYQQALGQGPEFLTYFQNEAQLDKSGLPSDRFFAERPEGSVSTLKIQRTQQEDSAVYLCASSLATSGTGINQPQHFGDGTRLSIL.

The genes are TRBV5-1 and TRBJ2-7; D may be TRBD1 (6 bases). Germline assignment: CDR1 SGHRS and CDR2 YFSETQ. The CDR3 contains 12 residues. Trimming left V 5 bases short and J 5 bases short, with 11 bases between. The CDR3 DNA follows: TGCGCCAGCAGTGAACAGGGCCACGAGCAGTACTTC. Its translation: CASSEQGHEQYF.

This clone was seen more than once but under ten times. J is TRBJ2-5 and V is TRBV5-1, with 14 nucleotides matching TRBD2. V lost 2 bases and J lost 5; bases outside the gene matches: 11. The CDR3 runs to 18 residues. Germline CDR1 and CDR2: SGHRS and YFSETQ. This chain's CDR3 is CASSFRLAGGQSYETQYF. CDR3 in DNA: TGCGCCAGCAGCTTCCGACTAGCGGGGGGGCAATCTTACGAGACCCAGTACTTC.

The V and J genes are TRBV4-1 and TRBJ2-1; a weak D match, TRBD2 (5 bases). This CDR3 has 17 amino acids. The V gene's germline CDR1 is MGHRA and CDR2 YSYEKL. The V end was cut by 3 bases, the J end by 8 bases, with 23 bases between. CDR3 nucleotides: TGCGCCAGCAGCCACCAACCCCCAGCGGCCCGCACGGATGAGCAGTTCTTC. It codes for CASSHQPPAARTDEQFF.